This T cell receptor (beta chain) is from a study of beta chain features in type 1 diabetes. The CDR3 totals 15 residues. V shed 3 bases and J shed 1 base, with 13 bases lying between them. Germline V gene lookup returns CDR1 SGHAT and CDR2 FQNNGV. Reverse transcription of all isolated RNA meant that expressed TCRB transcripts were sequenced. Sequencing used immunoSEQ multiplex PCR; TCRdb keeps in-frame clones, though not all of them. Seen here are 680,000 or so clones, 15% to 18% observed once, and the top ten hold around 0.1%. The chain joins TRBV11-2 to TRBJ2-7; a weak D match, TRBD2 (6 bases). The sequence derives from a man younger than 35 in good health. Sequencing was performed on naive CD4+ T cells from blood. In DNA form, the CDR3 reads TGTGCCAGCAGCTTTGCGGGGTCTTTATCCTACGAGCAGTACTTC. Its translation is CASSFAGSLSYEQYF.